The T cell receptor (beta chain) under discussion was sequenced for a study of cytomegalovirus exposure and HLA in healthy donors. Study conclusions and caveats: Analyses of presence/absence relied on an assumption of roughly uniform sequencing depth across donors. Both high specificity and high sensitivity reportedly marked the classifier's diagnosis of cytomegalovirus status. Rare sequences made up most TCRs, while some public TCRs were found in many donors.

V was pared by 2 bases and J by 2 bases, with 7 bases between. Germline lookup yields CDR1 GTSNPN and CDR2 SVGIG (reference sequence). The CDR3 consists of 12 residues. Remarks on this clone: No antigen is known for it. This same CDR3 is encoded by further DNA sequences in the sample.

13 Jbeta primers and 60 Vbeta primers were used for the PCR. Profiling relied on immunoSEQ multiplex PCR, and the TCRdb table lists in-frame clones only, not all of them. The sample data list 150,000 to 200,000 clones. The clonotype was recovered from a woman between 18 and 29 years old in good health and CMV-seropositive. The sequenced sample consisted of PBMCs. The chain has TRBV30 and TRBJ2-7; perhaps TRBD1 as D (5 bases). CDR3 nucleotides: TGTGCCTGGAGTTCAGGGCCCTACGAGCAGTACTTC. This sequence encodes CAWSSGPYEQYF.